These 12 T cell receptor beta chains came from one sample sequenced in a study of T cell responses to AZD1222 COVID-19 vaccine. Clones were sequenced by immunoSEQ multiplex PCR, and TCRdb holds only the in-frame ones, with some missing. The sample lists approximately 120,000 clones; about 90% were seen once. The sample in question was peripheral blood, obtained 28 days after the second AZD1222 dose. The receptors were gathered from an adult who received the AZD1222 COVID-19 vaccine.

V is TRBV6-2 or TRBV6-3 and J is TRBJ2-1, with 14 nucleotides matching TRBD2. Germline V lookup: CDR1 MNHEY, CDR2 SVGEGT. The CDR3 is 15 amino acids. V was pared by 5 bases and J by 7 bases, with 4 bases of the junction left unmatched. The DNA for the CDR3 is TGTGCCAGCAGTAGACTAGCGGGGGGGCAAAATGAGCAGTTCTTC. This encodes CASSRLAGGQNEQFF.

The chain couples TRBV6-5 to TRBJ1-2; TRBD1 matches 11 bases. The V and J ends lost 5 bases and 7 bases, in that order; junction bases with no gene match: 9. CDR3 size: 15 residues. CDR1 and CDR2 from the germline V gene are MNHEY and SVGAGI. CDR3 amino acids: CASSQQGTGGSGYTF. The CDR3 DNA sequence: TGTGCCAGCAGTCAACAAGGGACAGGGGGAAGTGGCTACACCTTC.

This chain links TRBV4-2 with TRBJ1-4, with D perhaps TRBD1 (5 bases). Germline CDR1 reads LGHNA; CDR2 reads YNFKEQ. The V gene lost 3 bases and the J gene lost 0 bases, with 11 bases spanning the gap. CDR3 length: 16 amino acids. The CDR3 nucleotides read TGTGCCAGCAGCCACCTTGACAGCACAACTAATGAAAAACTGTTTTTT. This sequence encodes CASSHLDSTTNEKLFF.

The rearrangement links TRBV11-3 to TRBJ2-1; D is perhaps TRBD1 (5 bases). The length of the CDR3 is 15 residues. CDR1 is SGHNT and CDR2 is YENEEA in the germline V gene. V lost 0 bases and J 3 bases, leaving 9 bases between the germline ends. Here the CDR3 reads CASSLDPQGYNEQFF. CDR3 DNA sequence: TGTGCCAGCAGCTTAGATCCCCAGGGCTACAATGAGCAGTTCTTC.

The rearrangement joins TRBV3-1 (or the pseudogene TRBV3-2) to TRBJ2-3, with 15 bases that match TRBD2. Germline lookup yields CDR1 LGHDT and CDR2 YNNKEL (reference sequence). The CDR3 has 17 amino acids. Trimming removed 2 bases from V and 5 bases from J; junction bases left unmatched: 5. The CDR3 sequence: CASSQTPGLAGGDTQYF. CDR3 nucleotides: TGTGCCAGCAGCCAAACTCCGGGACTAGCGGGAGGAGATACGCAGTATTTT.

CDR3 loop: CASSPGGTSNTGELFF. As DNA, the CDR3 is TGTGCCAGCTCACCAGGGGGCACGTCGAACACCGGGGAGCTGTTTTTT. The chain carries TRBV18 and TRBJ2-2; a possible D gene is TRBD1 (6 bases). Trimming left V 2 bases short and J 0 bases short, with 10 bases between. Germline V lookup: CDR1 KGHSH, CDR2 LQKENI. This CDR3 is built from 16 residues. The full variable domain, rest sourced from reference TRBV18 and TRBJ2-2, is NAGVMQNPRHLVRRRGQEARLRCSPMKGHSHVYWYRQLPEEGLKFMVYLQKENIIDESGMPKERFSAEFPKEGPSILRIQQVVRGDSAAYFCASSPGGTSNTGELFFGEGSRLTVL.

The chain combines TRBV27 with TRBJ1-1; perhaps TRBD1 as D (6 bases). This CDR3 is built from 13 residues. Trimming removed 6 bases from V and 3 bases from J, with 11 bases in between. CDR1 is MNHEY, CDR2 SMNVEV, per germline (reference sequence). The CDR3 DNA follows: TGTGCCAGCAGAGACAGGAGGGACACTGAAGCTTTCTTT. Translating it yields CASRDRRDTEAFF.

This chain joins TRBV28 and TRBJ1-5; the D is unclear. Germline V gene sequence: CDR1 MDHEN, CDR2 SYDVKM. The CDR3 runs to 14 residues. V lost 5 bases to trimming and J lost 0 bases, with 8 bases between them. The CDR3 loop reads CASSAQISNQPQHF. The CDR3 DNA reads as TGTGCCAGCAGTGCACAGATTAGCAATCAGCCCCAGCATTTT.

This chain uses TRBV18 with TRBJ2-7, with D possibly TRBD1 on 5 matching bases. The V and J ends lost 5 bases and 6 bases respectively, with 14 bases between them. CDR3 length equals 13 residues. Germline CDR1 and CDR2: KGHSH and LQKENI. CDR3 loop: CASSASGFGEQYF. In DNA, the CDR3 is TGTGCCAGCTCAGCCTCAGGGTTCGGCGAGCAGTACTTC.

This chain links TRBV28 with TRBJ1-3; D ambiguous. V was pared by 6 bases and J by 1 base, with 10 bases between. The CDR3 is 14 amino acids. The germline CDR1 and CDR2 sequences are MDHEN and SYDVKM. The CDR3 region has the DNA TGTGCCAGCAGCCCCGGCTGGTCTGGAAACACCATATATTTT. It yields the protein CASSPGWSGNTIYF. Complete variable domain (other parts from reference TRBV28 and TRBJ1-3): DVKVTQSSRYLVKRTGEKVFLECVQDMDHENMFWYRQDPGLGLRLIYFSYDVKMKEKGDIPEGYSVSREKKERFSLILESASTNQTSMYLCASSPGWSGNTIYFGEGSWLTVV.

This sequence joins TRBV6-4 and TRBJ1-5, with D hard to call. Per germline, CDR1 MRHNA and CDR2 SNTAGT. The CDR3 has 13 residues. Trimming took off 4 bases at V and 4 bases at J, with 8 bases between the two ends. This CDR3 reads CASSAEENQPQHF. The CDR3 DNA reads as TGTGCCAGCAGTGCAGAGGAGAATCAGCCCCAGCATTTT.

The chain uses TRBV27 and TRBJ2-2; unclear D gene. Germline values: CDR1 MNHEY, CDR2 SMNVEV (reference sequence). Trimming removed 2 bases at V and 3 bases at J, with 7 bases between. CDR3 size: 14 residues. CDR3 sequence: CASSLRRDTGELFF. DNA of the CDR3: TGTGCCAGCAGTTTACGAAGGGACACCGGGGAGCTGTTTTTT.